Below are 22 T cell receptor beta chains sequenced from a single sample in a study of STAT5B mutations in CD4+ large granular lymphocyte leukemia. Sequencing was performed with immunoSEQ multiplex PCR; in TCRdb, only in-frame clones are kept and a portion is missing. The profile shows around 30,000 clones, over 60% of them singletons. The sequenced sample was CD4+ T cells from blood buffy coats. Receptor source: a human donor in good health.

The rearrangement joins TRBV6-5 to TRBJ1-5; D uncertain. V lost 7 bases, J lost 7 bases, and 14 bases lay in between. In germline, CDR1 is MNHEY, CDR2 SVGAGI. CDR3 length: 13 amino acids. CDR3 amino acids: CASNSGADQPQHF. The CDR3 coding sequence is TGTGCCAGCAACTCGGGTGCAGACCAGCCCCAGCATTTT.

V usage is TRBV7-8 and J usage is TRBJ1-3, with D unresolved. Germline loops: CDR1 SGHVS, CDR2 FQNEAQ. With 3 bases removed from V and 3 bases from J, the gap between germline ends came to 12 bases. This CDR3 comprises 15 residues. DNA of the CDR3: TGTGCCAGCAGCTTCGACTCGAGCCTTGGAAACACCATATATTTT. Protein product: CASSFDSSLGNTIYF.

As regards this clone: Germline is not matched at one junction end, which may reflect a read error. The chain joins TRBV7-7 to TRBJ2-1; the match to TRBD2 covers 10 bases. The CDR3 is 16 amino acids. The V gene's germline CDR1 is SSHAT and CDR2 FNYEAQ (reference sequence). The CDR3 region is CASSATLAGSYNEQFF. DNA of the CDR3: TGTGCTAGCAGCGCCACACTAGCGGGGTCTTACAATGAGCAGTTCTTC.

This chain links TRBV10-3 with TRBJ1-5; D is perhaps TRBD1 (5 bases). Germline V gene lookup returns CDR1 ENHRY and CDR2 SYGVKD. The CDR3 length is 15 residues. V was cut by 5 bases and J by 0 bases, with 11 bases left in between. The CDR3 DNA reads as TGTGCCATCAGTCGAGACAGCAATAGCAATCAGCCCCAGCATTTT. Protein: CAISRDSNSNQPQHF.

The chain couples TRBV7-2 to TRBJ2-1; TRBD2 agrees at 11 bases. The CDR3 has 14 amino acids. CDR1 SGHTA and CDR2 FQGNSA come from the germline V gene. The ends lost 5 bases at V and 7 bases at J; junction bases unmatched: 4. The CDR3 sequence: CASSPWTSGNEQFF. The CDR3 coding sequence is TGTGCCAGCAGCCCGTGGACTAGCGGGAATGAGCAGTTCTTC.

In nucleotides, the CDR3 is TGCGCCAGCAGCCAAGATCAAAGGGCCCCGGGGCGAGAGACCCAGTACTTC. Residues: CASSQDQRAPGRETQYF. V usage is TRBV4-3 and J usage is TRBJ2-5; D tentatively fits TRBD1 or TRBD2 (5 bases each). In germline, CDR1 is LGHNA, CDR2 YSLEER. V lost 0 bases and J lost 4, with 18 bases in between. The CDR3 sequence is 17 residues long.

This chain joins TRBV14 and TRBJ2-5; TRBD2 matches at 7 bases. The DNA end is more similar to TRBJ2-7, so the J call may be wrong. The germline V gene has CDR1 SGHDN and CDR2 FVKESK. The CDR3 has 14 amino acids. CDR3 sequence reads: CASSFGGSSYEQYF. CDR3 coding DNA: TGTGCCAGCAGTTTTGGCGGGAGCTCCTACGAGCAGTACTTC.

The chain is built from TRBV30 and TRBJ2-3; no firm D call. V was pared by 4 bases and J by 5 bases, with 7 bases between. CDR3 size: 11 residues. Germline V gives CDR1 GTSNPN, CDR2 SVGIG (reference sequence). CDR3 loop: CAWILGDTQYF. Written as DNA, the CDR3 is TGTGCCTGGATTCTGGGAGATACGCAGTATTTT.

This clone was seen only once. CDR3 residues: CSAGGGSGQETQYF. CDR3 DNA: TGCAGCGCTGGGGGCGGGAGCGGCCAAGAGACCCAGTACTTC. The rearrangement joins TRBV29-1 to TRBJ2-5; a possible D gene is TRBD2 (7 bases). Germline V CDR1 and CDR2: SQVTM, ANQGSEA. V lost 7 bases and J 1 base, leaving 16 bases between the germline ends. The length of the CDR3 is 14 residues. Together with reference TRBV29-1 and TRBJ2-5, the CDR3 gives the full variable domain: SAVISQKPSRDICQRGTSLTIQCQVDSQVTMMFWYRQQPGQSLTLIATANQGSEATYESGFVIDKFPISRPNLTFSTLTVSNMSPEDSSIYLCSAGGGSGQETQYFGPGTRLLVL.

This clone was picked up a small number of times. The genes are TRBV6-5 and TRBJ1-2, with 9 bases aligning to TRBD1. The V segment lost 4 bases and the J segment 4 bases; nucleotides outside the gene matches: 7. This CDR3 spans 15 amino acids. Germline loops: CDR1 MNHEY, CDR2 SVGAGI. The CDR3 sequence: CASSSGTGRGYGYTF. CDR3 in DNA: TGTGCCAGCAGTTCGGGGACAGGGCGAGGCTATGGCTACACCTTC.

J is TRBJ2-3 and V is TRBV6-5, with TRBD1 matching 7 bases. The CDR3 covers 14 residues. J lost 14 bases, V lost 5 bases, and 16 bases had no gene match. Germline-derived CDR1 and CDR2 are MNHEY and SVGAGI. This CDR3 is CASSRQISGTESYF. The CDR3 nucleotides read TGTGCCAGCAGTCGCCAGATCTCTGGGACAGAATCGTATTTT.

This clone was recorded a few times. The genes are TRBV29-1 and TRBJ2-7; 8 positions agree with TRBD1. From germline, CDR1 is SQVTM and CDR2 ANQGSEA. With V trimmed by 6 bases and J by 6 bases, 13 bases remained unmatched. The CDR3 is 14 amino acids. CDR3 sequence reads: CSVAEWTGSIEQYF. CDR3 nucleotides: TGCAGCGTGGCCGAGTGGACAGGGAGTATCGAGCAGTACTTC.

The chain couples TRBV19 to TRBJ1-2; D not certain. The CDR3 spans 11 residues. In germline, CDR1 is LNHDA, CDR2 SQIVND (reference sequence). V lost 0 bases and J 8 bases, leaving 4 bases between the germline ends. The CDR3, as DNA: TGTGCCAGTAGTATAGATCTAGGCTACACCTTC. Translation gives CASSIDLGYTF.

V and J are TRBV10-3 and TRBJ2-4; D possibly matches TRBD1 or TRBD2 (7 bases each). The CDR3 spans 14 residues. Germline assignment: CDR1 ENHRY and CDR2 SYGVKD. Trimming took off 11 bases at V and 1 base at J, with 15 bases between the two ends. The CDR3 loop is CAAGRGLAKNIQYF. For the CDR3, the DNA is TGTGCCGCGGGGAGGGGGCTGGCCAAAAACATTCAGTACTTC.

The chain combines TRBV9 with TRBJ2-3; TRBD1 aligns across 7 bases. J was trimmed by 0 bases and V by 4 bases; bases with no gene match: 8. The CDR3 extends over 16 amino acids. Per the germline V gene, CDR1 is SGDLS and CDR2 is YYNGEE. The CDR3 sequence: CASSLKGAPSTDTQYF. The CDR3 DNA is TGTGCCAGCAGCCTCAAGGGGGCGCCAAGCACAGATACGCAGTATTTT.

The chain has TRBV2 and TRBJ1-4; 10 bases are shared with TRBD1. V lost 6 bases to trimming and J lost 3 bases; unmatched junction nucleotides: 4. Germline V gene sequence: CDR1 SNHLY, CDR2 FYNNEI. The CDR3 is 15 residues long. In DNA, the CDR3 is TGTGCCAGCAGCGACAGGGGGCTTTCTAATGAAAAACTGTTTTTT. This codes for CASSDRGLSNEKLFF.

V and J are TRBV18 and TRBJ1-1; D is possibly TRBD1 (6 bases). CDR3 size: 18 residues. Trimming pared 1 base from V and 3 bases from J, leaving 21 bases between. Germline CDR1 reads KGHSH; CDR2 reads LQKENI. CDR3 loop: CASSPLGRRGRGDTEAFF. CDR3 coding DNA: TGTGCCAGCTCACCACTTGGAAGGAGGGGGAGAGGCGACACTGAAGCTTTCTTT.

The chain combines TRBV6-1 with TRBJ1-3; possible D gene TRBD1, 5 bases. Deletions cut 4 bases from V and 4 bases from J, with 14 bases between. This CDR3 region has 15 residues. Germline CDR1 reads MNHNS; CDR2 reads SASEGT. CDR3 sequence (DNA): TGTGCCAGCAGTGCCCGGGACCGGCAGGGAAACACCATATATTTT. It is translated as CASSARDRQGNTIYF.

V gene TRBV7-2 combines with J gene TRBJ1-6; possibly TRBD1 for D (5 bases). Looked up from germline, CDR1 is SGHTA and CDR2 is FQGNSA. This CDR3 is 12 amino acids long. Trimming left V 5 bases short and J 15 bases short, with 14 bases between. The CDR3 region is CASSTGTSDLHF. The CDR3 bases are TGTGCCAGCAGCACCGGGACTTCCGACCTCCACTTT.

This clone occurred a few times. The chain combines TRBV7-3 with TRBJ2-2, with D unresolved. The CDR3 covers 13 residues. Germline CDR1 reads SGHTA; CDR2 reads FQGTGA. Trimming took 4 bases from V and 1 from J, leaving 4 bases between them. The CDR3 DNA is TGTGCCAGCAGCTCTAAGAACACCGGGGAGCTGTTTTTT. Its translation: CASSSKNTGELFF.

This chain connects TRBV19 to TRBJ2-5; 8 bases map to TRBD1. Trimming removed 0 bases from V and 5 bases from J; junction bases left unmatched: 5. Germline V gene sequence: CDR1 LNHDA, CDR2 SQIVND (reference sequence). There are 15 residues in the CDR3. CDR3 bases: TGTGCCAGTAGTATAGATTCAGGGGGCTATGAGACCCAGTACTTC. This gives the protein CASSIDSGGYETQYF.

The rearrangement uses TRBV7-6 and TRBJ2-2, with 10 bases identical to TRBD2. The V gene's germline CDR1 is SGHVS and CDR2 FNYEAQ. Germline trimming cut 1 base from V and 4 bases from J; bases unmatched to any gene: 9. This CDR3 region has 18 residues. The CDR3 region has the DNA TGTGCCAGCAGCTTAGTGCCTAGCGGGGGCCGTAGCACCGGGGAGCTGTTTTTT. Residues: CASSLVPSGGRSTGELFF.